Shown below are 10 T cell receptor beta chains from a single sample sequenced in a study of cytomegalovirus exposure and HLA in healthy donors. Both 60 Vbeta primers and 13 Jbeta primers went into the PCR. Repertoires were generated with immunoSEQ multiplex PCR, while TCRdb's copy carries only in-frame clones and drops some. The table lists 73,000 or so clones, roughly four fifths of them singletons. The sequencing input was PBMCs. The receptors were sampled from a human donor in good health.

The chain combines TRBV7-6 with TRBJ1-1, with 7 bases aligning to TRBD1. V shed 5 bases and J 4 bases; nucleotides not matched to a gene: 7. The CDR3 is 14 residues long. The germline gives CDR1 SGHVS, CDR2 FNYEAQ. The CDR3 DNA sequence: TGTGCCAGCAGCAAACAGGGGATGAGCACTGAAGCTTTCTTT. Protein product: CASSKQGMSTEAFF.

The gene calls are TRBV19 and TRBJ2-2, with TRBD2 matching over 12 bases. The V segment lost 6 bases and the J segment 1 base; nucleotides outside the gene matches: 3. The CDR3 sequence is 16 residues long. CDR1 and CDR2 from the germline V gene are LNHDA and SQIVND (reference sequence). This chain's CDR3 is CASRLLAGGNTGELFF. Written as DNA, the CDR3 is TGTGCCAGTAGACTACTAGCGGGGGGGAACACCGGGGAGCTGTTTTTT.

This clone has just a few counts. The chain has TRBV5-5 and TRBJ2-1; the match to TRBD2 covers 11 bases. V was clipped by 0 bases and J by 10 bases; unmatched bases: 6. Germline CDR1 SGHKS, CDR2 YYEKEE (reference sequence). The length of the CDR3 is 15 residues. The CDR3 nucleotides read TGTGCCAGCAGCTTGGAGGGACTAGCGGCCGAGGAGCAGTTCTTC. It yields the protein CASSLEGLAAEEQFF.

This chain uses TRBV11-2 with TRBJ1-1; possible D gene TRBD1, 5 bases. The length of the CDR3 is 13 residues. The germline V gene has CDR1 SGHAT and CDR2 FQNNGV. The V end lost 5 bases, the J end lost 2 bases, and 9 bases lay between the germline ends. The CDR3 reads CASSPDTNTEAFF. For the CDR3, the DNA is TGTGCCAGCAGCCCGGACACAAACACTGAAGCTTTCTTT.

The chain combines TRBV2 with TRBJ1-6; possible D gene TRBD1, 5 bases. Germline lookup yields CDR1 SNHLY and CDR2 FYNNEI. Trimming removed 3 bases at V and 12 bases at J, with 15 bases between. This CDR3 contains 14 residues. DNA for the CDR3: TGTGCCAGCAGTGATGCGTCAGGGCCCCAACCCCTCCACTTT. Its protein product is CASSDASGPQPLHF.

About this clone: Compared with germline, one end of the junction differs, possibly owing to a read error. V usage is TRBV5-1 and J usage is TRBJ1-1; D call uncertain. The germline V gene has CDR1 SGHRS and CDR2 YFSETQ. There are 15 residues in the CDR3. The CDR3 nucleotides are TGCACCAGCAGCAAGGACGGAGGGATGAACACTGAAGCTTTCTTT. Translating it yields CTSSKDGGMNTEAFF.

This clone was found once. The CDR3 nucleotides read TGTGCCAGCAGCGTAGGTCTACAAGAGACCCAGTACTTC. Amino acids: CASSVGLQETQYF. This sequence joins TRBV9 and TRBJ2-5; D uncertain. This CDR3 region has 13 residues. The V gene lost 0 bases and the J gene lost 2 bases, with 5 bases spanning the gap. Germline V gene sequence: CDR1 SGDLS, CDR2 YYNGEE.

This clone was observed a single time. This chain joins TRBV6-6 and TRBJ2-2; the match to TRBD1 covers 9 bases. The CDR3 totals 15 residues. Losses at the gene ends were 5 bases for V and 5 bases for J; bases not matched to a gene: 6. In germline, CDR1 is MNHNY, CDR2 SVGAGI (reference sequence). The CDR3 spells CASSHTGGYTGELFF. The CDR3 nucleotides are TGTGCCAGCAGTCACACAGGGGGCTATACCGGGGAGCTGTTTTTT.

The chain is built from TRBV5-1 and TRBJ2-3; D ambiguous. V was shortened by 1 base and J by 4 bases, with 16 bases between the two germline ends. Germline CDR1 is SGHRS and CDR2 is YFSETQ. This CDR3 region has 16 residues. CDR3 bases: TGCGCCAGCAGCTTGAGGCCATGGCAGGAACCAGATACGCAGTATTTT. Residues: CASSLRPWQEPDTQYF.

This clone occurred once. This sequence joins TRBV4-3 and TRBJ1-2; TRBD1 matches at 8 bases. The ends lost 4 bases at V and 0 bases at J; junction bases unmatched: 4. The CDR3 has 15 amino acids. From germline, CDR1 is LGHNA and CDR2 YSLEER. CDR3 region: CASSLGQDTNYGYTF. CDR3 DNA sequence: TGCGCCAGCAGCCTGGGACAGGACACTAACTATGGCTACACCTTC.